There are many counts of the clone carrying this T cell receptor beta chain. Its antigen is still unknown. This specimen belongs to a study of T-cell reconstitution after alpha-beta-depleted transplantation in children. Unique molecular identifiers were used to barcode this TCRbeta library. TCRdb used MiXCR to reprocess the PCR reads, holding one entry per CDR3 protein. Altogether approximately 490,000 distinct CDR3 sequences are present, about 10% being singletons, with the ten largest covering around 2%. General study findings and limits: Some patients' high day-60 TCRbeta diversity was attributed to recipient cells surviving conditioning. Expanded graft clones numbering several hundred reportedly gave rise to alpha-beta T cells about two months after transplant. T-cell numbers and diversity one year post-transplant derived largely from freshly generated T cells.

The ends lost 2 bases at V and 0 bases at J; junction bases unmatched: 12. The germline CDR1 and CDR2 sequences are SGHAT and FQDESV (reference sequence). CDR3 size: 20 residues. This sequence originates from a child aged 2 to 9 with inherited bone marrow failure, due to receive a stem cell transplant. The chain links TRBV11-1 to TRBJ2-3, with 12 bases lining up with TRBD2. This material consisted of PBMCs, taken before TCRalphabeta/CD19-depleted stem cell transplant. CDR3 bases: TGTGCCAGCAGCTTATCTGGACTAGCGGGATCATTTGCTAGCACAGATACGCAGTATTTT. Protein sequence: CASSLSGLAGSFASTDTQYF.